This T cell receptor beta chain appears in the sequencing data of a study of beta chain features in type 1 diabetes. Overall study results and limits: For type 1 diabetes patients, VDJ junctions showed fewer insertions and more deletions.

A word on this clone: The target antigen is unknown.

Isolated RNA was reverse transcribed in full, so expressed TCRB transcripts were sequenced. Method: immunoSEQ multiplex PCR; TCRdb's copy keeps in-frame clones and lacks some. This table has roughly 300,000 clones, 8% appearing once. The sequence was collected from a woman aged 18-29 years in good health. Material for sequencing was central memory CD4+ T cells from blood.

The CDR3 DNA is TGCAGCGTTGATCCGGGACAGGGGGGTTCCGAGCAGTACTTC. Translating gives CSVDPGQGGSEQYF. The genes are TRBV29-1 and TRBJ2-5, with 11 bases aligning to TRBD1. The J call is in doubt because the DNA end fits TRBJ2-7 better. CDR1 SQVTM and CDR2 ANQGSEA come from the germline V gene. CDR3 length equals 14 residues.